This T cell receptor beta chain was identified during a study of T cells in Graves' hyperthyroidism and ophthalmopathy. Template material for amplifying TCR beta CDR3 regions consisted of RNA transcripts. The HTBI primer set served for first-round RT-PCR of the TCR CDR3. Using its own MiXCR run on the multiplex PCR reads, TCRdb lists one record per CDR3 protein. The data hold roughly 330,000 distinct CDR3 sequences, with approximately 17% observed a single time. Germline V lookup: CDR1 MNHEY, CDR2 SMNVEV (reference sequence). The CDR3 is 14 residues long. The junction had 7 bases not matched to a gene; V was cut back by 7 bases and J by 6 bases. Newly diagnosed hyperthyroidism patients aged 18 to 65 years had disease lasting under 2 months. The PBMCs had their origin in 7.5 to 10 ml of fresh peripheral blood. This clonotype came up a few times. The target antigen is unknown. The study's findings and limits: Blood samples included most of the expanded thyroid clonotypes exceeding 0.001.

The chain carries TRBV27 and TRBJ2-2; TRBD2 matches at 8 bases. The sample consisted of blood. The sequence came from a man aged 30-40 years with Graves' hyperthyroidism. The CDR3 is CASTTGLVSGELFF. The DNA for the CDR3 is TGTGCCAGCACCACGGGACTAGTTTCCGGGGAGCTGTTTTTT.